Included here is one T cell receptor (beta chain) sequence, with context. Per the germline V gene, CDR1 is SGHTA and CDR2 is FQGNSA. The V end lost 4 bases, the J end lost 5 bases, and 14 bases lay between the germline ends. The CDR3 is 14 residues long. In the original processing: Amplification of reference gene primers was used by the study to estimate nucleated cell counts. Produced via immunoSEQ multiplex PCR; TCRdb's table is partial and in-frame only. V and J calls and clone size are copied from that table; D and trimming were computed from the DNA. The sample yields 150,000 to 200,000 clones, about four fifths seen once. The sample comes from a study of blood T cell repertoires in COVID-19. Study-wide context: PBMCs, B-cell-depleted T cells, or T cells provided the cDNA or gDNA that made up the material.

The sample was peripheral blood. The chain links TRBV7-2 to TRBJ2-5, with D perhaps TRBD1 (5 bases). The sequence was collected from a man in his sixties or seventies with active or convalescent COVID-19. The CDR3 DNA reads TGTGCCAGCAGCTCTCCGACAGTCCAGGAGACCCAGTACTTC. This codes for CASSSPTVQETQYF. Variable domain in full (rest from reference TRBV7-2 and TRBJ2-5): GAGVSQSPSNKVTEKGKDVELRCDPISGHTALYWYRQSLGQGLEFLIYFQGNSAPDKSGLPSDRFSAERTGGSVSTLTIQRTQQEDSAVYLCASSSPTVQETQYFGPGTRLLVL.